Below, 26 T cell receptor beta chains from the same sample are listed, as sequenced in a study of vaccination effects on CD4 cells after COVID-19 (dated by TCRdb to the early 2020s). These receptors are not linked to any known antigen. Library creation used the immunoSEQ multiplex PCR assay. TCRdb obtained this table from immuneACCESS and retained in-frame rearrangements with V and J assigned. These tables miss some clones; where compared with another copy, unresolved V genes account for less than half of the shortfall, and the remainder is unexplained. The sample table lists roughly 45,000 clones, roughly four fifths of them with a count of one. About 10% of the sample belongs to the ten largest clones. The ViraFEST assay stimulated PBMC with viral peptide pools and then used TCR sequencing to identify antigen-specific CD4+ T cell clonotypes by expansion. After less than eleven days of culture, CD4+ T cells were isolated with the EasySep CD4+ T cell isolation kit. The absence of prior SARS-CoV-2 infection in healthy vaccine recipients was confirmed by negative nucleocapsid antibodies before and after vaccination.

Sequencing used CD4+ T cells from PBMCs cultured with SARS-CoV-2 spike peptides, obtained before COVID-19 vaccination. The cell subset or site label of this sample denotes: SARS-CoV-2 spike overlapping peptide pool stimulation. These receptors all come from a human donor who received a COVID-19 vaccine.

The chain uses TRBV5-4 and TRBJ2-5, with 11 bases lining up with TRBD2. The CDR3 length is 15 residues. The V gene's germline CDR1 is SGHNT and CDR2 YYREEE (reference sequence). Unmatched junction bases numbered 5, after V lost 3 bases and J lost 4 bases. The CDR3 DNA reads as TGTGCCAGCAGCTACATAGCGGGGGGGGTAGAGACCCAGTACTTC. This encodes CASSYIAGGVETQYF. Full variable domain (remainder filled in from reference TRBV5-4 and TRBJ2-5): ETGVTQSPTHLIKTRGQQVTLRCSSQSGHNTVSWYQQALGQGPQFIFQYYREEENGRGNFPPRFSGLQFPNYSSELNVNALELDDSALYLCASSYIAGGVETQYFGPGTRLLVL.

The chain joins TRBV30 to TRBJ1-1; unclear D gene. Germline V lookup: CDR1 GTSNPN, CDR2 SVGIG (reference sequence). The CDR3 contains 15 residues. V shed 5 bases and J shed 0 bases, with 16 bases lying between them. CDR3 sequence: CAWDGRIGLNTEAFF. Written as DNA, the CDR3 is TGTGCCTGGGATGGGCGCATTGGTCTGAACACTGAAGCTTTCTTT.

The chain links TRBV18 to TRBJ1-4, with 8 bases that match TRBD1. Germline lookup yields CDR1 KGHSH and CDR2 LQKENI. The CDR3 is 14 amino acids. With V trimmed by 9 bases and J by 8 bases, 11 bases remained unmatched. CDR3 nucleotides: TGTGCCAGTTCGGAGGGACAGGCAAACGAAAAACTGTTTTTT. Translating it yields CASSEGQANEKLFF.

V usage is TRBV6-1 and J usage is TRBJ2-7; D uncertain. With 2 bases removed from V and 5 bases from J, the gap between germline ends came to 25 bases. CDR3 length equals 18 residues. Germline V gene data show CDR1 as MNHNS and CDR2 as SASEGT. The CDR3, as DNA: TGTGCCAGCAGTGAATGGAGTCGGGTCTTACAGCTACCTGACGAGCAGTACGTC. Protein: CASSEWSRVLQLPDEQYV.

The genes are TRBV5-8 and TRBJ1-4; TRBD1 might be the D (5 bases). Trimming pared 2 bases from V and 2 bases from J, leaving 10 bases between. This CDR3 has 15 amino acids. Germline values: CDR1 SGHTS, CDR2 YDEGEE. As DNA, the CDR3 is TGTGCCAGCAGCTTAAGGGGTCTTACTAATGAAAAACTGTTTTTT. It specifies CASSLRGLTNEKLFF.

This clone was recorded only once. The chain has TRBV14 and TRBJ2-6; TRBD2 matches at 7 bases. V lost 0 bases, J lost 3 bases, and 5 bases stayed unmatched. This CDR3 contains 17 residues. CDR1 and CDR2 from the germline V gene are SGHDN and FVKESK. CDR3 DNA: TGTGCCAGCAGCCAAGAGGGAGGGTCCTTTGGGGCCAACGTCCTGACTTTC. It codes for CASSQEGGSFGANVLTF.

The gene calls are TRBV3-1 (or the pseudogene TRBV3-2) and TRBJ2-3; D ambiguous. The CDR3 is 16 residues long. The germline CDR1 and CDR2 sequences are LGHDT and YNNKEL (reference sequence). The V and J ends lost 1 base and 2 bases respectively, with 13 bases between them. The chain's CDR3 is CASSQVPGINTDTQYF. CDR3 nucleotide sequence: TGTGCCAGCAGCCAAGTACCCGGAATCAACACAGATACGCAGTATTTT.

The V gene is TRBV3-1 (or the pseudogene TRBV3-2), the J gene TRBJ1-1; a weak D match, TRBD1 (6 bases). Germline V CDR1 and CDR2: LGHDT, YNNKEL (reference sequence). This CDR3 has 14 residues. The germline V and J ends were trimmed by 0 bases and 8 bases, with 13 bases remaining between them. CDR3 sequence: CASSQDSRGAEAFF. CDR3 DNA: TGTGCCAGCAGCCAAGATTCTCGGGGGGCGGAAGCTTTCTTT.

V is TRBV2 and J is TRBJ1-2; TRBD1 matches at 11 bases. The germline gives CDR1 SNHLY, CDR2 FYNNEI. The CDR3 consists of 14 residues. V dropped 4 bases and J dropped 5; count of bases not matched to a gene: 3. The CDR3: CASSGDRGLYGYTF. As DNA, the CDR3 is TGTGCCAGCAGTGGGGACAGGGGGTTGTATGGCTACACCTTC. The full variable domain, its missing parts supplied by reference TRBV2 and TRBJ1-2, is EPEVTQTPSHQVTQMGQEVILRCVPISNHLYFYWYRQILGQKVEFLVSFYNNEISEKSEIFDDQFSVERPDGSNFTLKIRSTKLEDSAMYFCASSGDRGLYGYTFGSGTRLTVV.

This sequence joins TRBV14 and TRBJ2-7; 8 bases line up with TRBD2. J gave up 3 bases and V 1 base, and 2 bases lay outside the gene matches. Germline loops: CDR1 SGHDN, CDR2 FVKESK. The CDR3 covers 14 residues. The CDR3 spells CASSQGAGGYEQYV. CDR3 bases: TGTGCCAGCAGCCAAGGGGCGGGAGGCTACGAGCAGTACGTC.

A single count supports this clone. This chain links TRBV2 with TRBJ2-5; 16 nucleotides align to TRBD2. The CDR3 is 19 amino acids. CDR1 is SNHLY, CDR2 FYNNEI, per germline. J gave up 2 bases and V 8 bases, and 14 bases lay outside the gene matches. CDR3 sequence: CASGKGLAGGLATQETQYF. CDR3 in DNA: TGTGCCAGCGGAAAGGGACTAGCGGGGGGGTTGGCCACTCAAGAGACCCAGTACTTC.

V is TRBV30 and J is TRBJ1-5; TRBD1 matches 7 bases. CDR3 length: 13 residues. The V and J ends lost 1 base and 5 bases, in that order; junction bases with no gene match: 2. CDR1 and CDR2 from the germline V gene are GTSNPN and SVGIG (reference sequence). The CDR3 DNA sequence: TGTGCCTGGAGTGCGGGACAGCATCAGCCCCAGCATTTT. Residues: CAWSAGQHQPQHF.

The rearrangement links TRBV5-6 to TRBJ1-5; 10 bases fit TRBD1. The CDR3 runs 18 residues. Germline CDR1 reads SGHDT; CDR2 reads YYEEEE. V trimming: 4 bases; J trimming: 0 bases; junction bases outside the gene matches: 10. The CDR3 DNA reads TGTGCCAGCAGCCGCGGACAGGGGGGGCCCTATAGCAATCAGCCCCAGCATTTT. This encodes CASSRGQGGPYSNQPQHF.

The chain employs TRBV5-5 and TRBJ1-1; D not resolved. CDR1 and CDR2 from the germline V gene are SGHKS and YYEKEE (reference sequence). Trimming removed 3 bases at V and 4 bases at J, with 7 bases between. This CDR3 has 12 residues. The CDR3 loop is CASSSLGTEAFF. As DNA, the CDR3 is TGTGCCAGCAGCTCGCTAGGCACTGAAGCTTTCTTT.

CDR3 nucleotide sequence: TGTGCCAGTAGTATAGGTGGACAGGGGAGGGATACGCAGTATTTT. Translated: CASSIGGQGRDTQYF. This chain joins TRBV19 and TRBJ2-3; 9 positions match TRBD1. J lost 6 bases, V lost 1 base, and 5 bases had no gene match. CDR1 is LNHDA and CDR2 is SQIVND in the germline V gene (reference sequence). The CDR3 sequence is 15 residues long.

The rearrangement uses TRBV5-1 and TRBJ1-6; D remains unclear. CDR3 length: 15 residues. Trimming pared 1 base from V and 6 bases from J, leaving 11 bases between. The germline CDR1 and CDR2 sequences are SGHRS and YFSETQ. The CDR3: CASSLSDGVNSPLHF. The CDR3 nucleotides read TGCGCCAGCAGCTTGAGCGACGGAGTTAATTCACCCCTCCACTTT.

This chain links TRBV6-5 with TRBJ1-1, with unresolved D. Germline CDR1 MNHEY, CDR2 SVGAGI. V shed 6 bases and J shed 1 base, with 3 bases lying between them. This CDR3 spans 11 amino acids. DNA of the CDR3: TGTGCCAGCAGCTCGAACACTGAAGCTTTCTTT. It codes for CASSSNTEAFF.

The V call is TRBV18, the J call TRBJ2-3; D not certain. V lost 0 bases, J lost 6 bases, and 10 bases lay in between. The CDR3 has 14 residues. Germline values: CDR1 KGHSH, CDR2 LQKENI. DNA of the CDR3: TGTGCCAGCTCACCACCATGGGTAAGGGATACGCAGTATTTT. Amino acid sequence: CASSPPWVRDTQYF.

This chain links TRBV10-1 with TRBJ2-2; the match to TRBD2 covers 11 bases. Per the germline V gene, CDR1 is WNHNN and CDR2 is SYGVQD (reference sequence). After removal of 5 bases from V and 3 bases from J, the junction contained 8 bases not matched to a gene. The CDR3 has 17 amino acids. The CDR3 reads CASSSASGGPDTGELFF. The CDR3 bases are TGCGCCAGCAGTAGCGCTAGCGGGGGGCCGGACACCGGGGAGCTGTTTTTT.

CDR3 sequence reads: CASSRGTANTGELFF. Written as DNA, the CDR3 is TGTGCCAGCAGTCGCGGGACAGCGAACACCGGGGAGCTGTTTTTT. The genes are TRBV6-6 and TRBJ2-2; D might be TRBD1 (7 bases). CDR3 length equals 15 residues. Between the trimmed V and J ends, which lost 5 bases and 0 bases, there was a span of 10 bases. Germline lookup yields CDR1 MNHNY and CDR2 SVGAGI (reference sequence).

The chain is built from TRBV2 and TRBJ1-5; no clear D gene. Trimming stripped 7 bases from V and 3 bases from J, with 10 bases between. The CDR3 spans 13 residues. In germline, CDR1 is SNHLY, CDR2 FYNNEI. CDR3 coding DNA: TGTGCCAGCATGGGCAGCAACAATCAGCCCCAGCATTTT. Translation: CASMGSNNQPQHF.

The rearrangement links TRBV21-1 to TRBJ2-2; TRBD2 is taken as the D call from the table, unchecked against the DNA. TRBV21-1 is a documented pseudogene. This CDR3 is built from 18 residues. Here the CDR3 DNA reads TGTGCCAGCAGCAGAGGACTTAGGGGACTAGTCCAAACCGGGGAGCTGTTTTTT. Translated, it gives CASSRGLRGLVQTGELFF.

The chain has TRBV5-1 and TRBJ2-7; TRBD2 might be the D (6 bases). V lost 0 bases to trimming and J lost 3 bases, with 10 bases between them. Per the germline V gene, CDR1 is SGHRS and CDR2 is YFSETQ. This CDR3 is built from 14 residues. The CDR3 nucleotides read TGCGCCAGCAGCTTGGGTGTCGGGGGCTACGAGCAGTACGTC. It yields the protein CASSLGVGGYEQYV.

This rearrangement joins TRBV5-8 to TRBJ1-2; 7 bases match TRBD1. CDR1 is SGHTS and CDR2 is YDEGEE in the germline V gene. The V segment lost 4 bases and the J segment 5 bases; nucleotides outside the gene matches: 11. CDR3 length equals 15 residues. The CDR3 reads CASSPSTTTGYGYTF. CDR3 nucleotides: TGTGCCAGCAGCCCGAGTACTACGACAGGGTATGGCTACACCTTC. The full variable domain, completed using reference TRBV5-8 and TRBJ1-2, is EAGVTQSPTHLIKTRGQQATLRCSPISGHTSVYWYQQALGLGLQFLLWYDEGEERNRGNFPPRFSGRQFPNYSSELNVNALELEDSALYLCASSPSTTTGYGYTFGSGTRLTVV.

The CDR3 DNA sequence: TGTGCCAGTTCCGGGACCGGAGGGGAAAAACTGTTTTTT. It codes for CASSGTGGEKLFF. The genes are TRBV10-3 and TRBJ1-4; a weak D match, TRBD1 (5 bases). In germline, CDR1 is ENHRY, CDR2 SYGVKD. Trimming removed 10 bases from V and 8 bases from J, with 17 bases in between. The CDR3 has 13 amino acids.

To note about this clone: This sample includes further DNA sequences coding for the same CDR3. The CDR3 loop is CASSQGQVLNTEAFF. The CDR3 DNA follows: TGTGCCAGCAGCCAGGGACAGGTGCTGAACACTGAAGCTTTCTTT. The chain uses TRBV3-1 (or the pseudogene TRBV3-2) and TRBJ1-1; TRBD1 matches 8 bases. The CDR3 consists of 15 residues. J was trimmed by 0 bases and V by 3 bases; bases with no gene match: 3. Germline-derived CDR1 and CDR2 are LGHDT and YNNKEL (reference sequence).